Listed below are T cell receptor beta chains from one sample, sequenced in a study of spatial heterogeneity in lung cancer. TCRdb re-called the 5' RACE reads with MiXCR, one entry per CDR3 protein. Among tens of thousands of distinct CDR3 sequences listed, less than 15% were seen once. The starting material was PBMCs, obtained at surgery. All receptors derive from a male donor with early-stage non-small cell lung cancer. CDR3s include the opening cysteine and the closing phenylalanine or tryptophan. The D gene is left open where the match is weak. The size field is filled for only some rows; it gives once, few, many or a size class.

TRBJ1-1,TRBD1,few,TRBV10-3,TGTGCCATCAGTTCGGTCCCGGGACAGGGACCGGGCACTGAAGCTTTCTTT,CAISSVPGQGPGTEAFF
TRBJ1-4,-,-,TRBV7-9,TGTGCCAGCAGCTTAGCCCTAAATGAAAAACTGTTTTTT,CASSLALNEKLFF
TRBJ1-1,TRBD1,few,TRBV20-1,TGCAGTGCCGAGAACAGGGGATATGAAGCTTTCTTT,CSAENRGYEAFF
TRBJ2-5,-,few,TRBV29-1,TGCAGCGTTGGGGCAGACGAGGGAGAGACCCAGTACTTC,CSVGADEGETQYF
TRBJ2-7,TRBD2,many,TRBV4-2,TGTGCCAGCAGCCAAGACAGGACTAGCGGGTTATACGAGCAGTACTTC,CASSQDRTSGLYEQYF
TRBJ2-5,-,-,TRBV6-6,TGTGCCAGCAGTCCTAATGGTGGCGAGACCCAGTACTTC,CASSPNGGETQYF
TRBJ2-5,-,-,TRBV5-1,TGCGCCAGCAGCTTTGGGGGGTACCAAGAGACCCAGTACTTC,CASSFGGYQETQYF
TRBJ2-7,-,-,TRBV6-5,TGTGCCAGCAGTTACGGTCGGCTAGCGACCTACGAGCAGTGCTTC,CASSYGRLATYEQCF
TRBJ1-1,-,-,TRBV4-3,TGCGCCAGCAGCCAAGATGGGGGGGGAGGCACTGAAGCTTTCTTT,CASSQDGGGGTEAFF
TRBJ1-1,-,-,TRBV20-1,TGCAGTGCAGTGTCCCCGACAGACCCTGGGGCTTTCTTT,CSAVSPTDPGAFF
TRBJ1-1,TRBD1,few,TRBV7-2,TGTGCCAGCAGCTTAGGGCCAGGGGGCGATGAAGCTTTCTTT,CASSLGPGGDEAFF
TRBJ2-3,TRBD1,few,TRBV13,TGTGCCAGCAGCGCACAGGGGGCGGCAGATACGCAGTATTTT,CASSAQGAADTQYF
TRBJ2-1,TRBD2,-,TRBV5-1,TGCGCCAGCGAACGTACTAGCGGGGGGGCCAATGAGCAGTTCTTC,CASERTSGGANEQFF
TRBJ1-5,-,many,TRBV2,TGTGCCAGCAGGGGAACGGGTAGCAATCAGCCCCAGCATTTT,CASRGTGSNQPQHF
TRBJ1-2,-,-,TRBV28,TGTGCCACCGGGGGCCCGGACTATGGCTACACCTTC,CATGGPDYGYTF
TRBJ2-5,-,-,TRBV6-5,TGTGCCAGCCGGCAGGGGTTTTCTGGCGAGACCCAGTACTTC,CASRQGFSGETQYF
TRBJ2-2,TRBD2,few,TRBV5-4,TGTGCCAGCAGCTGGGGACTAGCGGAGAACACCGGGGAGCTGTTTTTT,CASSWGLAENTGELFF
TRBJ2-6,TRBD1,-,TRBV7-9,TGTGCCAGCAGCCTAAGCCGGACAGGGTTGAGCGGGGCCAACGTCCTGACTTTC,CASSLSRTGLSGANVLTF
TRBJ2-5,TRBD2,-,TRBV15,TGTGCCACCAGCAGAGACGGGGGGGTGGAGACCCAGTACTTC,CATSRDGGVETQYF
TRBJ2-2,-,-,TRBV20-1,TGCAGTGTCAGTAGCCCCCGGGCGAACACCGGGGAGCTGTTTTTT,CSVSSPRANTGELFF
TRBJ2-1,TRBD2,-,TRBV6-6,TGTGCCAGCACCCTACTAGCGGGTGAATACAATGAGCAGTTCTTC,CASTLLAGEYNEQFF
TRBJ1-3,TRBD1,few,TRBV20-1,TGCAGTGCCATAGACAGGGCCTCTGGAAACACCATATATTTT,CSAIDRASGNTIYF